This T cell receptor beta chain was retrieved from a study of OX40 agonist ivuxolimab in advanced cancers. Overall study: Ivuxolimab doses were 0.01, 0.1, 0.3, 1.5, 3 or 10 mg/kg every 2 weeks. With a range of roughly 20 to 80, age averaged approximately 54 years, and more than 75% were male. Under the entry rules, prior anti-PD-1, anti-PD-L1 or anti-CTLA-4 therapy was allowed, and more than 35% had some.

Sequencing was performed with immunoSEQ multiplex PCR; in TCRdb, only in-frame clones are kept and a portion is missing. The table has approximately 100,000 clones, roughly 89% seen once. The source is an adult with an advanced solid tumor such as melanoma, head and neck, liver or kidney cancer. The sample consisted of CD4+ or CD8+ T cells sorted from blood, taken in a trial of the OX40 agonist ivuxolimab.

CDR3 coding DNA: TGCAGCGGGGGTAGAATGAACACTGAAGCTTTCTTT. Amino acid sequence: CSGGRMNTEAFF. The chain couples TRBV29-1 to TRBJ1-1; the D is unclear. The germline V gene encodes CDR1 SQVTM and CDR2 ANQGSEA. V lost 7 bases and J lost 0, with 9 bases in between. This CDR3 comprises 12 residues.